The 22 T cell receptor beta chains below all came from one sample that was sequenced in a study of human T cells and chemical hapten exposure. Time point described: pre-sensitization, week 0. Treatment defined: therapeutic diphenylcyclopropenone sensitization with weekly scalp DPC. TCRdb redid the calling of the RACE reads with MiXCR, one entry per CDR3 protein. The sample includes roughly 50,000 distinct CDR3 sequences, roughly a tenth seen only once; the top ten take around 10%. Specimen: whole blood, collected in connection with sensitization to the hapten diphenylcyclopropenone (DPC). These receptors originate from a man aged 40-49 years with alopecia areata. Some clones in this sample may be carry-over from other donors' samples.

The V call is TRBV7-2, the J call TRBJ2-7; weak D call: TRBD1 (5 bases). The germline V gene encodes CDR1 SGHTA and CDR2 FQGNSA. With 3 bases removed from V and 3 bases from J, the gap between germline ends came to 15 bases. This CDR3 region has 15 residues. The CDR3 DNA sequence: TGTGCCAGCAGCTTTGGGCCAGGACAAAACTACGAGCAGTACTTC. Residues: CASSFGPGQNYEQYF.

This clonotype is deemed large. CDR3 residues: CASSGHRREGGPTDTQYF. CDR3 DNA: TGTGCCAGCAGCGGACACCGCCGGGAGGGAGGGCCCACAGATACGCAGTATTTT. The genes are TRBV7-9 and TRBJ2-3, with TRBD2 identical over 8 bases. The CDR3 spans 18 residues. V shed 5 bases, J shed 2 bases, and the junction held 15 bases outside the gene matches. CDR1 and CDR2 (germline): SEHNR, FQNEAQ (reference sequence). The entire variable domain, with the rest obtained from reference TRBV7-9 and TRBJ2-3, is as follows: DTGVSQNPRHKITKRGQNVTFRCDPISEHNRLYWYRQTLGQGPEFLTYFQNEAQLEKSRLLSDRFSAERPKGSFSTLEIQRTEQGDSAMYLCASSGHRREGGPTDTQYFGPGTRLTVL.

CDR3 DNA sequence: TGTGCCAGCAGGGGACAGGGCACTGAAGCTTTCTTT. Translated, it gives CASRGQGTEAFF. This rearrangement joins TRBV2 to TRBJ1-1; 9 nucleotides line up with TRBD1. Germline V CDR1 and CDR2: SNHLY, FYNNEI. CDR3 length: 12 residues. The V segment lost 6 bases and the J segment 4 bases; nucleotides outside the gene matches: 0.

The V and J genes are TRBV7-9 and TRBJ2-7, with D unclear. In germline, CDR1 is SEHNR, CDR2 FQNEAQ (reference sequence). The CDR3 has 14 amino acids. The ends were cut back, 5 bases at V and 0 bases at J, with 11 bases in the middle. The CDR3 region has the DNA TGTGCCAGCAGCCCGCCCTCGGGCTCCTACGAGCAGTACTTC. It codes for CASSPPSGSYEQYF. Looking up the rest from reference TRBV7-9 and TRBJ2-7 gives the full variable domain: DTGVSQNPRHKITKRGQNVTFRCDPISEHNRLYWYRQTLGQGPEFLTYFQNEAQLEKSRLLSDRFSAERPKGSFSTLEIQRTEQGDSAMYLCASSPPSGSYEQYFGPGTRLTVT.

The chain couples TRBV3-1 to TRBJ2-7; a possible D gene is TRBD1 (5 bases). The CDR3 consists of 15 residues. Trimming pared 3 bases from V and 5 bases from J, leaving 17 bases between. Germline CDR1 reads LGHDT; CDR2 reads YNNKEL (reference sequence). For the CDR3, the DNA is TGTGCCAGCAGCCATCGCGGAAGGGGTAGTAACGAGCAGTACTTC. Translated, it gives CASSHRGRGSNEQYF.

The gene calls are TRBV28 and TRBJ1-1; no reliable D call. The CDR3 runs to 15 residues. V dropped 1 base and J dropped 1 base, with 10 bases sitting between them. Per germline, CDR1 MDHEN and CDR2 SYDVKM. CDR3 protein: CASSLFGRSNTEAFF. The CDR3, as DNA: TGTGCCAGCAGTTTATTTGGCAGATCGAACACTGAAGCTTTCTTT.

This clonotype was observed at least ten times. J is TRBJ1-5 and V is TRBV18, with 8 nucleotides matching TRBD1. The CDR3 is 14 residues long. The germline gives CDR1 KGHSH, CDR2 LQKENI. With 5 bases clipped from V and 6 bases from J, the junction kept 6 bases outside the gene matches. This CDR3 reads CASSDSGGFQPQHF. In DNA, the CDR3 is TGTGCCAGCTCAGATTCAGGGGGCTTTCAGCCCCAGCATTTT.

This clonotype occurred many times. The CDR3 region has the DNA TGTGCCAGCCGAAACGGAAGGGATGATCAGCCCCAGCATTTT. It encodes CASRNGRDDQPQHF. The V call is TRBV12-3 or TRBV12-4, the J call TRBJ1-5; no reliable D call. Deletions cut 8 bases from V and 5 bases from J, with 16 bases between. This CDR3 contains 14 residues.

This clonotype was detected many times. This sequence joins TRBV18 and TRBJ1-4, with 9 bases that match TRBD1. J was trimmed by 11 bases and V by 3 bases; bases with no gene match: 1. This CDR3 is built from 12 residues. Germline V gene sequence: CDR1 KGHSH, CDR2 LQKENI. This CDR3 reads CASSPGTGKLFF. Written as DNA, the CDR3 is TGTGCCAGCTCACCCGGGACAGGGAAACTGTTTTTT.

This clonotype showed up many times. The V gene is TRBV6-1, the J gene TRBJ2-2; 9 nucleotides agree with TRBD1. This CDR3 spans 18 amino acids. The trim removed 3 bases at V and 1 base at J, leaving 9 bases unmatched. Germline V gene lookup returns CDR1 MNHNS and CDR2 SASEGT. The CDR3 nucleotides are TGTGCCAGCAGTGACTCCGGACAGGGGTTCCTGAACACCGGGGAGCTGTTTTTT. This encodes CASSDSGQGFLNTGELFF.

This clonotype was seen repeatedly, ten times or more. The chain uses TRBV18 and TRBJ2-1, with D possibly being TRBD2 (6 bases). This CDR3 contains 14 residues. CDR1 and CDR2 (germline): KGHSH, LQKENI. The V gene lost 6 bases and the J gene lost 7 bases, with 16 bases spanning the gap. CDR3 in amino acids: CASSPGGISNEQFF. CDR3 bases: TGTGCCAGCTCCCCGGGCGGGATATCAAATGAGCAGTTCTTC.

The V and J genes are TRBV27 and TRBJ2-1; tentatively, D is TRBD2 (6 bases). The germline V gene has CDR1 MNHEY and CDR2 SMNVEV (reference sequence). V gave up 1 base and J gave up 0 bases, with 7 bases separating them. The CDR3 loop spans 15 amino acids. The CDR3 protein is CASSLLAVSYNEQFF. The CDR3 region has the DNA TGTGCCAGCAGTTTATTAGCGGTCTCCTACAATGAGCAGTTCTTC.

The J gene is TRBJ1-4, the V gene TRBV6-2 or TRBV6-3; D uncertain. This CDR3 region has 13 residues. Germline assignment: CDR1 MNHEY and CDR2 SVGEGT. Trimming pared 2 bases from V and 5 bases from J, leaving 6 bases between. The CDR3 spells CASSYGRNEKLFF. The CDR3 region has the DNA TGTGCCAGCAGTTACGGCAGAAATGAAAAACTGTTTTTT.

The sample holds many counts of this clonotype. The genes are TRBV11-2 and TRBJ2-3, with a tentative D call TRBD2 (5 bases). CDR3 size: 15 residues. Germline-derived CDR1 and CDR2 are SGHAT and FQNNGV. V was shortened by 2 bases and J by 4 bases, with 13 bases between the two germline ends. The CDR3 nucleotides read TGTGCCAGCAGCTTATCCTGGGTTAGCGCAGATACGCAGTATTTT. Protein sequence: CASSLSWVSADTQYF.

This sequence joins TRBV30 and TRBJ2-7; 7 positions match TRBD2. V trimming: 7 bases; J trimming: 2 bases; junction bases outside the gene matches: 5. Germline loops: CDR1 GTSNPN, CDR2 SVGIG (reference sequence). The length of the CDR3 is 12 residues. The CDR3 protein is CASSGGTYEQYF. CDR3 bases: TGTGCCTCTTCCGGGGGGACCTACGAGCAGTACTTC.

This clonotype has a handful of counts. The V gene is TRBV9, the J gene TRBJ2-6, with D tentatively TRBD1 (5 bases). Germline-derived CDR1 and CDR2 are SGDLS and YYNGEE. The CDR3 contains 15 residues. V was pared by 2 bases and J by 3 bases, with 9 bases between. The CDR3 DNA follows: TGTGCCAGCAGCGTCAGGGTGAATGGGGCCAACGTCCTGACTTTC. It yields the protein CASSVRVNGANVLTF.

The chain is built from TRBV10-3 and TRBJ2-1; D gene unclear. The germline V gene encodes CDR1 ENHRY and CDR2 SYGVKD. V was clipped by 3 bases and J by 9 bases, with 6 bases between them. This CDR3 is 11 amino acids long. The CDR3, as DNA: TGTGCCATCAGTGACCAATTTGAGCAGTTCTTC. Protein product: CAISDQFEQFF.

In its sample, this clonotype was seen many times. The chain links TRBV28 to TRBJ2-7, with TRBD1 identical over 7 bases. V lost 5 bases, J lost 2 bases, and 12 bases stayed unmatched. The CDR3 sequence is 16 residues long. Germline CDR1 and CDR2: MDHEN and SYDVKM. In DNA form, the CDR3 reads TGTGCCAGCAGTGCCCCGGGACAGCCTAATCCCTACGAGCAGTACTTC. It encodes CASSAPGQPNPYEQYF.

This clonotype was observed many times. The CDR3 sequence is CASSLVGSSYNEQFF. CDR3 bases: TGTGCCAGCAGCCTAGTTGGAAGCTCCTACAATGAGCAGTTCTTC. The chain links TRBV5-4 to TRBJ2-1; D remains unclear. This CDR3 has 15 residues. Germline assignment: CDR1 SGHNT and CDR2 YYREEE (reference sequence). V was clipped by 4 bases and J by 0 bases, with 11 bases between them.

This clonotype has ten or more counts. The chain couples TRBV3-1 to TRBJ2-2, with a weak D call TRBD2 (6 bases). CDR3 length equals 15 residues. The germline V gene encodes CDR1 LGHDT and CDR2 YNNKEL (reference sequence). V dropped 6 bases and J dropped 1 base, with 12 bases sitting between them. The DNA for the CDR3 is TGTGCCAGCAGTCCTATAGCGGTGAACACCGGGGAGCTGTTTTTT. Translating gives CASSPIAVNTGELFF.

The V call is TRBV23-1, the J call TRBJ2-3; no clear D. TRBV23-1 belongs to the ORF category, with a function that is uncertain. Trimming removed 7 bases from V and 6 bases from J, with 32 bases in between. The CDR3 has 19 amino acids. In DNA form, the CDR3 reads TGCGCCAGCAAACGTACTGTCGACTCCTCCGCTAGTTCCGTGGATACGCAGTATTTT. Translating it yields CASKRTVDSSASSVDTQYF.

This clonotype was observed a handful of times. The V call is TRBV20-1, the J call TRBJ2-1, with 7 bases that match TRBD2. V was pared by 3 bases and J by 7 bases, with 6 bases of the junction left unmatched. The CDR3 totals 13 residues. Germline values: CDR1 DFQATT, CDR2 SNEGSKA (reference sequence). This CDR3 reads CSASSGPGNEQFF. For the CDR3, the DNA is TGCAGTGCTAGTAGCGGGCCTGGGAATGAGCAGTTCTTC.